This TCR beta chain is from a study of OX40 agonist ivuxolimab in advanced cancers. This clone showed up just once. At the DNA level, this CDR3 is encoded by other sequences in the same sample as well. Peripheral blood came from all dose cohorts at three timepoints. The CDR3 has 14 amino acids. J gave up 2 bases and V 8 bases, and 6 bases lay outside the gene matches. Germline CDR1 is LNHDA and CDR2 is SQIVND (reference sequence). Only in-frame clones appear in the TCRdb table, and some are missing; sequencing was by immunoSEQ multiplex PCR. The sample contains approximately 67,000 clones, 80% to 85% of which appear only once.

This specimen consisted of CD4+ or CD8+ T cells sorted from blood, obtained in a trial of the OX40 agonist ivuxolimab. This receptor was identified in an adult with an advanced solid tumor such as melanoma, head and neck, liver or kidney cancer. The genes are TRBV19 and TRBJ1-5; TRBD1 aligns across 7 bases. The DNA of the CDR3 is TGTGCCAGTTCCCCCACAGGGGGCAATCAGCCCCAGCATTTT. This codes for CASSPTGGNQPQHF. Full variable domain (outside the CDR3, taken from reference TRBV19 and TRBJ1-5): DGGITQSPKYLFRKEGQNVTLSCEQNLNHDAMYWYRQDPGQGLRLIYYSQIVNDFQKGDIAEGYSVSREKKESFPLTVTSAQKNPTAFYLCASSPTGGNQPQHFGDGTRLSIL.